A selection of T cell receptor beta chains follows, all from one sample in a study of Tregs in tolerant kidney transplant recipients. Some clones are missing from TCRdb's copy, which holds only in-frame ones; the method was immunoSEQ multiplex PCR. The table records approximately 260,000 clones, approximately 83% of them present only once. The sample was CD4+ T cells from blood. The receptors were sampled from a human donor in good health. Both conserved end residues are part of each CDR3. The order of the fields is V gene, J gene, CDR3 length, clone size, D gene, CDR3 protein, CDR3 DNA. A D gene is named only where the DNA matches it firmly. Only some rows state a clone size, as once, few, many or a class for expanded clones.

>TRBV4-1|TRBJ2-4|14|NA|TRBD1
CASSPEGQGATSYF
TGCGCCAGCAGCCCCGAGGGACAGGGAGCGACTAGCTACTTC
>TRBV19|TRBJ1-3|16|NA|TRBD1
CASSIGDSLRGNTIYF
TGTGCCAGTAGTATAGGGGACAGTCTCCGCGGAAACACCATATATTTT
>TRBV16|TRBJ1-2|16|NA|TRBD1
CASSSLDGTANYGYTF
TGTGCCAGCAGCTCTCTAGACGGGACAGCCAACTATGGCTACACCTTC
>TRBV19|TRBJ1-2|15|NA|NA
CASSSSPGGPYGYTF
TGTGCCAGTAGTTCATCCCCGGGAGGACCCTATGGCTACACCTTC
>TRBV6-5|TRBJ1-5|14|NA|NA
CASSYRQGGQPQHF
TGTGCCAGCAGTTACAGGCAGGGTGGCCAGCCCCAGCATTTT
>TRBV5-4|TRBJ2-3|17|NA|TRBD2
CASSLYPAGGGRDTQYF
TGTGCCAGCAGCTTGTACCCAGCGGGGGGAGGAAGAGATACGCAGTATTTT
>TRBV10-3|TRBJ1-1|15|few|NA
CAISEYPASDTEAFF
TGTGCCATCAGTGAGTATCCAGCCTCGGACACTGAAGCTTTCTTT
>TRBV4-1|TRBJ2-2|17|NA|TRBD2
CASSQLLAGGAAGELFF
TGCGCCAGCAGCCAACTACTAGCGGGAGGGGCTGCCGGGGAGCTGTTTTTT
>TRBV5-1|TRBJ1-1|14|once|NA
CASSLQASNTEAFF
TGCGCCAGCAGCCTACAGGCGTCGAACACTGAAGCTTTCTTT
>TRBV2|TRBJ2-1|15|NA|TRBD1
CASARDRVSYNEQFF
TGTGCCAGCGCGAGGGACAGGGTCTCCTACAATGAGCAGTTCTTC
>TRBV2|TRBJ1-5|15|NA|NA
CASSETGQGNEPQHF
TGTGCCAGCAGTGAAACTGGGCAGGGGAATGAGCCCCAGCATTTT
>TRBV4-1|TRBJ2-5|15|NA|TRBD1
CASSLGTGARETQYF
TGCGCCAGCAGCCTCGGTACAGGGGCTAGGGAGACCCAGTACTTC
>TRBV19|TRBJ1-4|12|once|NA
CASSTEGRKLFF
TGTGCCAGTAGTACTGAGGGTCGAAAACTGTTTTTT
>TRBV4-1|TRBJ2-2|17|NA|NA
CASSQGGARSLTGELFF
TGCGCCAGCAGCCAAGGAGGGGCCCGGTCCCTCACCGGGGAGCTGTTTTTT
>TRBV9|TRBJ2-7|14|NA|TRBD2
CASSVGLAHNEQYF
TGTGCCAGCAGCGTAGGACTAGCGCACAACGAGCAGTACTTC
>TRBV18|TRBJ2-1|16|NA|NA
CASSHPGVSSYNEQFF
TGTGCCAGCTCACACCCGGGAGTTAGCTCCTACAATGAGCAGTTCTTC
>TRBV10-3|TRBJ2-7|11|few|NA
CAISSEDEQYF
TGTGCCATCTCGAGTGAGGACGAGCAGTACTTC
>TRBV6-6|TRBJ1-5|14|few|NA
CASSQVRDAQPQHF
TGTGCCAGCAGTCAGGTCCGGGATGCTCAGCCCCAGCATTTT
>TRBV5-1|TRBJ1-5|15|NA|TRBD1
CASSLGQGGNQPQHF
TGCGCCAGCAGCCTGGGACAGGGGGGGAATCAGCCCCAGCATTTT
>TRBV9|TRBJ1-1|15|NA|NA
CASRVGKGGNTEAFF
TGTGCCAGCAGGGTGGGGAAGGGGGGGAACACTGAAGCTTTCTTT
>TRBV5-1|TRBJ2-7|17|NA|TRBD2
CASSLGSGGHNSYEQYF
TGCGCCAGCAGCTTGGGTAGCGGGGGGCATAACTCCTACGAGCAGTACTTC
>TRBV6-4|TRBJ1-5|17|once|TRBD1
CASSDSGGRGSNQPQHF
TGTGCCAGCAGTGACTCCGGTGGCAGGGGGAGCAATCAGCCCCAGCATTTT
>TRBV7-8|TRBJ2-7|14|NA|NA
CASSSGHGLYEQYF
TGTGCCAGCAGCTCGGGACACGGGTTATACGAGCAGTACTTC
>TRBV5-1|TRBJ1-4|15|NA|TRBD1
CASSFRQGGSEKLFF
TGCGCCAGCAGCTTCCGACAGGGGGGAAGTGAAAAACTGTTTTTT
>TRBV5-1|TRBJ2-3|16|NA|TRBD2
CASSLGLAGPTDTQYF
TGCGCCAGCAGCTTGGGTCTAGCGGGCCCCACAGATACGCAGTATTTT
>TRBV5-4|TRBJ2-1|15|NA|NA
CASSLDRGGYNEQFF
TGTGCCAGCAGCTTGGACAGGGGGGGTTACAATGAGCAGTTCTTC
>TRBV7-6|TRBJ1-1|13|once|NA
CASSLEPGRRAFF
TGTGCCAGCAGCTTAGAACCGGGGCGGCGGGCTTTCTTT
>TRBV18|TRBJ2-7|17|NA|NA
CASSPPSRGGRIYEQYF
TGTGCCAGCTCACCACCGTCTAGGGGAGGCCGAATCTACGAGCAGTACTTC
>TRBV30|TRBJ2-7|13|NA|NA
CAWTVGSSYEQYF
TGTGCCTGGACGGTAGGGAGCTCCTACGAGCAGTACTTC
>TRBV7-9|TRBJ1-2|16|NA|TRBD1
CASSRQGNTPLNGYTF
TGTGCCAGCAGCCGACAGGGCAATACCCCGCTGAATGGCTACACCTTC
>TRBV11-3|TRBJ2-1|14|NA|TRBD1
CASSLPRGLGEQFF
TGTGCCAGCAGCTTACCCAGGGGGTTGGGTGAGCAGTTCTTC
>TRBV2|TRBJ2-6|19|NA|NA
CASSEAGRVGISGANVLTF
TGTGCCAGCAGTGAAGCGGGCAGGGTAGGGATCTCTGGGGCCAACGTCCTGACTTTC
>TRBV5-1|TRBJ1-3|17|few|NA
CASSLYQGRASGNTIYF
TGCGCCAGCAGCTTGTATCAGGGGAGAGCTTCCGGAAACACCATATATTTT
>TRBV18|TRBJ2-7|14|NA|NA
CASSPPGQGYEQYF
TGTGCCAGCTCACCACCGGGACAAGGCTACGAGCAGTACTTC
>TRBV27|TRBJ2-2|13|NA|NA
CASKGSSTGELFF
TGTGCCAGCAAGGGGTCGTCCACCGGGGAGCTGTTTTTT
>TRBV5-4|TRBJ2-5|14|NA|NA
CASSPDPGGETQYF
TGTGCCAGCAGCCCGGACCCCGGTGGGGAGACCCAGTACTTC
>TRBV5-1|TRBJ2-5|16|once|TRBD2
CASSAGLAGGGETQYF
TGCGCCAGCAGTGCCGGACTAGCGGGAGGGGGAGAGACCCAGTACTTC
>TRBV11-2|TRBJ1-1|10|NA|NA
CASSLDKAFF
TGTGCCAGCAGCTTAGATAAAGCTTTCTTT
>TRBV11-2|TRBJ2-7|15|NA|TRBD1
CASSLVAGQVYEQYF
TGTGCCAGCAGCTTAGTGGCGGGACAGGTCTACGAGCAGTACTTC
>TRBV2|TRBJ1-2|13|NA|NA
CASGRQGNYGYTF
TGTGCCAGCGGCCGGCAGGGGAACTATGGCTACACCTTC
>TRBV21-1|TRBJ1-2|20|NA|NA
CATNTSTGTGLQSPIYGYTF
TGTGCCACCAACACCTCGACCGGGACAGGGCTTCAAAGCCCCATCTATGGCTACACCTTC
>TRBV6-4|TRBJ2-1|15|NA|NA
CASRRSVTAYNEQFF
TGTGCCAGCCGGCGAAGCGTAACAGCATACAATGAGCAGTTCTTC
>TRBV14|TRBJ2-7|16|NA|TRBD2
CASSRLGTSGRGEQYF
TGTGCCAGCAGCCGCTTGGGGACTAGCGGGAGGGGCGAGCAGTACTTC
>TRBV19|TRBJ2-3|15|NA|TRBD2
CASSNGLAGTDTQYF
TGTGCCAGTAGTAACGGACTAGCGGGCACAGATACGCAGTATTTT
>TRBV28|TRBJ1-5|16|NA|NA
CASSSLWNFSNQPQHF
TGTGCCAGCAGTTCTTTATGGAACTTTAGCAATCAGCCCCAGCATTTT
>TRBV6-1|TRBJ2-7|15|NA|NA
CASKTLAGSLYEQYF
TGTGCCAGCAAGACCCTCGCGGGCAGTCTCTACGAGCAGTACTTC
>TRBV18|TRBJ2-1|17|NA|NA
CASSPPWSSPRGNEQFF
TGTGCCAGCTCACCACCGTGGTCGAGCCCACGGGGCAATGAGCAGTTCTTC
>TRBV7-9|TRBJ2-5|16|NA|TRBD1
CASSLGTGDPGKTQYF
TGTGCCAGCAGCTTAGGGACAGGGGACCCGGGAAAGACCCAGTACTTC
>TRBV18|TRBJ1-2|14|NA|NA
CASSQRGPNYGYTF
TGTGCCAGCTCACAGAGGGGTCCTAACTATGGCTACACCTTC
>TRBV7-2|TRBJ2-7|13|NA|TRBD2
CASSLTTSGRAGF
TGTGCCAGCAGCTTGACGACTAGCGGGAGGGCGGGCTTC
>TRBV2|TRBJ1-1|11|few|NA
CASSLNTEAFF
TGTGCCAGCAGTTTGAACACTGAAGCTTTCTTT
>TRBV30|TRBJ2-1|15|NA|NA
CAWTDPGLRFNEQFF
TGTGCCTGGACTGATCCGGGACTTCGATTTAATGAGCAGTTCTTC